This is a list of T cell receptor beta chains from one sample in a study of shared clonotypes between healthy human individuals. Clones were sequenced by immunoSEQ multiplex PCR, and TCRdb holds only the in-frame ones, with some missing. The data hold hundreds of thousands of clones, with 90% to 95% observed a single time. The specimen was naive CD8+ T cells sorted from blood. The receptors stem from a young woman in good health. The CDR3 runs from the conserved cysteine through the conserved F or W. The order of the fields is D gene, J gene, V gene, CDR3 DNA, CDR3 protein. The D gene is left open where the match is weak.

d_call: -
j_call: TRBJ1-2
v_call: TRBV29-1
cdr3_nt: TGCAGCGTTGAAGCTGAGGCCGGGGGCACGCCTGGCTACACCTTC
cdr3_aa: CSVEAEAGGTPGYTF

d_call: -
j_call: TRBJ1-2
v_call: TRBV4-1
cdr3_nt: TGCGCCAGCAGCCAAGTCCCCCAGGAATTTGATGGCTACACCTTC
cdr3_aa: CASSQVPQEFDGYTF

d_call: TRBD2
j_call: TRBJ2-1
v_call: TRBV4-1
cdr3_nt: TGCGCCAGCAGCCAGACCTTCTCCGGGACTACTCATTACAATGAGCAGTTCTTC
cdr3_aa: CASSQTFSGTTHYNEQFF

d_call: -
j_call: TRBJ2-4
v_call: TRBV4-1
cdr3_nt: TGCGCCAGCAGCCATGGGGCAGGAAGCAAAAACATTCAGTACTTC
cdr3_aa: CASSHGAGSKNIQYF

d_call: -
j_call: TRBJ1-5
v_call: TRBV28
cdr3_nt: TGTGCCAGCAGTCAACCCCGGGACGGCCATCTTCCCCAGCATTTT
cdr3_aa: CASSQPRDGHLPQHF

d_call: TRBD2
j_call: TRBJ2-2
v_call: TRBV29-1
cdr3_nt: TGCAGCGTTGATGTGGCGGGAGTAGGCACCGGGGAGCTGTTTTTT
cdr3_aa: CSVDVAGVGTGELFF

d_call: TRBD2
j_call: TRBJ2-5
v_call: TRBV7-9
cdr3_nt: TGTGCCAGCAGCTTGGGACTAAGGGAGACCCAGTACTTC
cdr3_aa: CASSLGLRETQYF

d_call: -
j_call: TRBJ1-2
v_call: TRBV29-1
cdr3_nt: TGCAGCGTTGTGCCCGACAAAGGAGGCTACACCTTC
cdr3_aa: CSVVPDKGGYTF

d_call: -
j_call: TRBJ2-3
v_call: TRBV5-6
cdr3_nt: TGTGCCAGCAGCGCCGACAGGTTCTCTGTAGATACGCAGTATTTT
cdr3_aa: CASSADRFSVDTQYF

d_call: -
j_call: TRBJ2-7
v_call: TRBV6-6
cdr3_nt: TGTGCCAGCAGAGAAGGGCAGACCCTAACCTACGAGCAGTACTTC
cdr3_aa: CASREGQTLTYEQYF

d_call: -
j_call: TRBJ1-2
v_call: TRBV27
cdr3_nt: TGTGCCAGTACCCCGGGGGGAGGTAACTATGGCTACACCTTC
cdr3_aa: CASTPGGGNYGYTF

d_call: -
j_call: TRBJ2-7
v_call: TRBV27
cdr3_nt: TGTGCCAGCGCCTCCTTAGGCGGGATCGAGCAGTACTTC
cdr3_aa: CASASLGGIEQYF

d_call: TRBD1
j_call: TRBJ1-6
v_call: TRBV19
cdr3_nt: TGTGCCAGTAGTATCGGCCAAGGGGGCGCAGACGAGAGGTCACCCCTCCACTTT
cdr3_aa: CASSIGQGGADERSPLHF

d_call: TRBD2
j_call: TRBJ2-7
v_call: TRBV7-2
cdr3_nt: TGTGCCAGCAGTCCAGGACTAGCTACCTACGAGCAGTACTTC
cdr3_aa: CASSPGLATYEQYF

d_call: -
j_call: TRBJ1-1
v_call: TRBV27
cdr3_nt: TGTGCCAGCAGTGGCGGCACTGAAGCTTTCTTT
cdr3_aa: CASSGGTEAFF

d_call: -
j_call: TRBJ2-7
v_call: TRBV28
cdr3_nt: TGTGCCAGCAGCCTTGGAAAAAGTATGGACTACGAGCAGTACTTC
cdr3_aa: CASSLGKSMDYEQYF

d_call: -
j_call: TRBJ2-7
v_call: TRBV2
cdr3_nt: TGTGCCAGCAGTGAAGTGGCACGTGTCGGAGACACAAACTACGAGCAGTACTTC
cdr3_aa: CASSEVARVGDTNYEQYF

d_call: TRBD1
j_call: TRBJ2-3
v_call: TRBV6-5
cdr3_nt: TGTGCCAGCAGTTCCTTACTAGGGGGCCCAGATACGCAGTATTTT
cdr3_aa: CASSSLLGGPDTQYF

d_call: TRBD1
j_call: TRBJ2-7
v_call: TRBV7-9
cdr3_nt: TGTGCCAGCAGTATTAAGACAGGGGAGCAGTACTTC
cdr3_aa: CASSIKTGEQYF

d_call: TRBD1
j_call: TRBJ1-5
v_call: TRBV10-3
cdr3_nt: TGTGCCATCAGTGCCTCAGGGGGCGGCAATCAGCCCCAGCATTTT
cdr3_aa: CAISASGGGNQPQHF

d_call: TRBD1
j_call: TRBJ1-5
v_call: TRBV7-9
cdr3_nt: TGTGCCAGCAGCTCGACAGGGGGCAATCAGCCCCAGCATTTT
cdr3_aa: CASSSTGGNQPQHF

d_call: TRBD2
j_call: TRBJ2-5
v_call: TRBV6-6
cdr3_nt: TGTGCCAGCAGTTATCCAGCGGGAGGCGCAGAGACCCAGTACTTC
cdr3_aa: CASSYPAGGAETQYF

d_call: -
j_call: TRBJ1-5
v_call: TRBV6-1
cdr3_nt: TGTGCCAGCAGTGAAGCCACGGGTGGCAATCAGCCCCAGCATTTT
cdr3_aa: CASSEATGGNQPQHF